The rows below give T cell receptor beta chains drawn from one sample of a study of shared clonotypes between healthy human individuals. The assay was immunoSEQ multiplex PCR, and TCRdb's table has in-frame clones only and misses some. The sample lists around 1.6 million clones, under 99% seen once, with about 0.4% in the top ten. Sequencing was performed on naive CD4+ T cells sorted from blood. The receptors originated from a young man in good health. The CDR3 runs from the conserved cysteine through the conserved F or W.

j_call: TRBJ2-7
v_call: TRBV5-4
cdr3_aa: CASSLDTSGYEQYF

j_call: TRBJ1-1
v_call: TRBV5-1
cdr3_aa: CASSREGSPRYTEAFF

j_call: TRBJ2-2
v_call: TRBV9
cdr3_aa: CASSVTRDVGGELFF

j_call: TRBJ2-1
v_call: TRBV19
cdr3_aa: CASSRLPGQGKNEQFF

j_call: TRBJ1-2
v_call: TRBV25-1
cdr3_aa: CASSDTGTGSIRYTF

j_call: TRBJ1-2
v_call: TRBV30
cdr3_aa: CAWSPSTGYSPDRARPWYYGYTF

j_call: TRBJ1-1
v_call: TRBV29-1
cdr3_aa: CSVAFRGRLTEAFF

j_call: TRBJ2-7
v_call: TRBV9
cdr3_aa: CASSVFVGARGGEQYF

j_call: TRBJ1-3
v_call: TRBV28
cdr3_aa: CASSTGPSSGNTIYF

j_call: TRBJ2-7
v_call: TRBV6-1
cdr3_aa: CASSEWPNQNEQYF

j_call: TRBJ2-2
v_call: TRBV28
cdr3_aa: CASSLSSRLARTTGELFF

j_call: TRBJ2-5
v_call: TRBV5-1
cdr3_aa: CASSQGALQETQYF

j_call: TRBJ1-2
v_call: TRBV4-2
cdr3_aa: CASSHGQVPEYGYTF

j_call: TRBJ1-1
v_call: TRBV6-6
cdr3_aa: CASRSGGGETEAFF

j_call: TRBJ2-7
v_call: TRBV18
cdr3_aa: CASSPLGQIYEQYF

j_call: TRBJ2-7
v_call: TRBV9
cdr3_aa: CASSPDYSYEQYF

j_call: TRBJ1-1
v_call: TRBV10-3
cdr3_aa: CAISESGGFDTEAFF

j_call: TRBJ1-1
v_call: TRBV28
cdr3_aa: CASSLGARAEAFF

j_call: TRBJ2-1
v_call: TRBV7-2
cdr3_aa: CASSPRLGAEQFF

j_call: TRBJ2-1
v_call: TRBV5-1
cdr3_aa: CASSDSYNEQFF

j_call: TRBJ1-1
v_call: TRBV5-1
cdr3_aa: CASSLSGRGAITEAFF

j_call: TRBJ2-3
v_call: TRBV9
cdr3_aa: CASSVVASTDTQYF

j_call: TRBJ2-7
v_call: TRBV7-8
cdr3_aa: CASSLVDSTYEQYF

j_call: TRBJ1-1
v_call: TRBV7-9
cdr3_aa: CASSLAPQGAGTEAFF

j_call: TRBJ2-5
v_call: TRBV9
cdr3_aa: CASSGGTSKAASGRWETQYF

j_call: TRBJ2-4
v_call: TRBV15
cdr3_aa: CPANIQYF

j_call: TRBJ1-3
v_call: TRBV10-2
cdr3_aa: CASRGTPSSGNTIYF

j_call: TRBJ2-7
v_call: TRBV10-2
cdr3_aa: CASKEPGQGSYEQYF

j_call: TRBJ2-3
v_call: TRBV7-2
cdr3_aa: CASSSDGDTQYF

j_call: TRBJ1-3
v_call: TRBV7-9
cdr3_aa: CASSLAAGFENTIYF

j_call: TRBJ2-1
v_call: TRBV7-2
cdr3_aa: CASTKTSSSYNEQFF